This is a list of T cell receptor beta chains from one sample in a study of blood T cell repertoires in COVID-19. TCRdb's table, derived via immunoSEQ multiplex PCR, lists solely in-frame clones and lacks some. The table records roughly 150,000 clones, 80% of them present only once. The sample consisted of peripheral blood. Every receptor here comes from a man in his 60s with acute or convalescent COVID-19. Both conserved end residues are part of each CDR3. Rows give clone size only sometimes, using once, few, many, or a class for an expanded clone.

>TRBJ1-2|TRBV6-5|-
CASSPGGGLSYTF
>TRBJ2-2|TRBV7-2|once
CASTRTGGTGELFF
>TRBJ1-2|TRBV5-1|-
CASSPLGGYGYTF
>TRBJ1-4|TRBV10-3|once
CAISAGGIEKLFF
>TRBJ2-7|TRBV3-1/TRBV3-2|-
CASSQASGTTYEQYF
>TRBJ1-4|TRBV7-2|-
CASSPRAGAGKLFF
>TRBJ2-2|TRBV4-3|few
CASSQDSGGELFF
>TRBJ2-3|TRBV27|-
CASRLATRSTDTQYF
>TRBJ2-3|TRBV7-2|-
CASSLPLSSTDTQYF
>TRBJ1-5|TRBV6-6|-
CASTADSNQPQHF